This entry is about one T cell receptor beta chain. The sample is drawn from a study of siplizumab effects on memory and regulatory T cells. The ends were cut back, 7 bases at V and 0 bases at J, with 12 bases in the middle. CDR1 is MNHNS, CDR2 SASEGT, per germline. CDR3 size: 14 residues. The protocol was immunoSEQ multiplex PCR, while the TCRdb copy is restricted to in-frame clones and leaves out a portion. The table shows about 46,000 clones, with about 94% occurring only once. This TCR was recovered from a human donor in good health. The rearrangement links TRBV6-1 to TRBJ1-1, with D unclear. Sequenced material: CD8+ T cells sorted from blood. The CDR3 nucleotides read TGTGCCAGCATCCTACTTTCACTGAACACTGAAGCTTTCTTT. It specifies CASILLSLNTEAFF.